One sample yielded the 28 T cell receptor beta chains listed below, sequenced in a study of STAT5B mutations in CD4+ large granular lymphocyte leukemia. Some clones are missing from TCRdb's copy, which holds only in-frame ones; the method was immunoSEQ multiplex PCR. The data show about 23,000 clones, 79% seen once. Sequencing was carried out using CD4+ T cells from blood buffy coats. The source is a human donor in good health.

This clone was seen only a few times. The rearrangement uses TRBV11-3 and TRBJ2-5; D may be TRBD2 (6 bases). The germline V and J ends were trimmed by 7 bases and 4 bases, with 10 bases remaining between them. CDR1 is SGHNT and CDR2 is YENEEA in the germline V gene. The CDR3 extends over 12 amino acids. DNA of the CDR3: TGTGCCAGCAAGGAGGGAGGAGAGACCCAGTACTTC. This codes for CASKEGGETQYF.

This chain connects TRBV2 to TRBJ2-1; D unresolved. Germline V CDR1 and CDR2: SNHLY, FYNNEI. The CDR3 spans 12 residues. Between the trimmed V and J ends, which lost 7 bases and 9 bases, there was a span of 13 bases. CDR3: CASTKDVTEQFF. The CDR3 nucleotides are TGTGCCAGCACCAAGGACGTGACTGAGCAGTTCTTC.

The chain joins TRBV5-1 to TRBJ1-5; 7 positions agree with TRBD1. CDR1 is SGHRS and CDR2 is YFSETQ in the germline V gene. The junction had 2 bases not matched to a gene; V was cut back by 1 base and J by 1 base. The CDR3 loop spans 15 amino acids. The CDR3 DNA reads as TGCGCCAGCAGCTTGACAGGGGAGAGCAATCAGCCCCAGCATTTT. Protein product: CASSLTGESNQPQHF.

J is TRBJ1-4 and V is TRBV25-1, with 8 bases lining up with TRBD1. J gave up 6 bases and V 4 bases, and 7 bases lay outside the gene matches. The CDR3 totals 15 residues. From germline, CDR1 is MGHDK and CDR2 SYGVNS. The DNA for the CDR3 is TGTGCCAGCAGTGGATCAGGGGGCTCAGATGAAAAACTGTTTTTT. Protein: CASSGSGGSDEKLFF.

This clone has more than one count but fewer than ten. The chain is built from TRBV19 and TRBJ1-2, with 9 bases aligning to TRBD1. Germline trimming cut 5 bases from V and 3 bases from J; bases unmatched to any gene: 4. This CDR3 spans 14 amino acids. From germline, CDR1 is LNHDA and CDR2 SQIVND (reference sequence). The CDR3 bases are TGTGCCAGTAGTTCAGGACAGGGGCACTATGGCTACACCTTC. This encodes CASSSGQGHYGYTF.

The chain recombines TRBV7-8 with TRBJ2-7; unclear D gene. The CDR3 loop spans 13 amino acids. CDR1 and CDR2 (germline): SGHVS, FQNEAQ. Between the trimmed V and J ends, which lost 5 bases and 6 bases, there was a span of 14 bases. The DNA of the CDR3 is TGTGCCAGCAGCCTGACTCAAGGTTTCGAGCAGTACTTC. Translated: CASSLTQGFEQYF. Drawing the rest from reference TRBV7-8 and TRBJ2-7, the complete variable domain is GAGVSQSPRYKVAKRGQDVALRCDPISGHVSLFWYQQALGQGPEFLTYFQNEAQLDKSGLPSDRFFAERPEGSVSTLKIQRTQQEDSAVYLCASSLTQGFEQYFGPGTRLTVT.

In this sample, this clone turned up a few times. This chain joins TRBV15 and TRBJ1-5; a weak D match, TRBD1 (6 bases). CDR1 and CDR2 from the germline V gene are LNHNV and YYDKDF (reference sequence). V shed 2 bases and J shed 4 bases, with 15 bases lying between them. There are 16 residues in the CDR3. The CDR3 DNA reads TGTGCCACCAGCAGAACCCTCGGAGGGGGGAATCAGCCCCAGCATTTT. This sequence encodes CATSRTLGGGNQPQHF.

CDR3 bases: TGTGCCAGCAGTTCCAACTCGGGGTCTCTCTATGGCTACACCTTC. It codes for CASSSNSGSLYGYTF. The chain joins TRBV6-5 to TRBJ1-2; D call uncertain. The ends were cut back, 4 bases at V and 4 bases at J, with 16 bases in the middle. CDR1 MNHEY and CDR2 SVGAGI come from the germline V gene. The CDR3 totals 15 residues.

This clone was observed a few times. The rearrangement links TRBV19 to TRBJ1-5; D remains unclear. Trimming took off 1 base at V and 10 bases at J, with 8 bases between the two ends. CDR3 length equals 12 residues. Germline V gene lookup returns CDR1 LNHDA and CDR2 SQIVND (reference sequence). The CDR3 region has the DNA TGTGCCAGTAGTATAGGGTCCGAACCCCAGCATTTT. It specifies CASSIGSEPQHF.

This rearrangement joins TRBV2 to TRBJ2-3; TRBD2 aligns across 10 bases. This CDR3 has 17 residues. After removal of 3 bases from V and 2 bases from J, the junction contained 8 bases not matched to a gene. Germline values: CDR1 SNHLY, CDR2 FYNNEI. The CDR3 here is CASSDSVLAGFTDTQYF. The CDR3 DNA reads as TGTGCCAGCAGTGATTCCGTACTAGCGGGATTCACAGATACGCAGTATTTT.

This CDR3 is CASSSGTFSGNTIYF. The CDR3 coding sequence is TGTGCCAGCAGCTCCGGGACATTCTCTGGAAACACCATATATTTT. The rearrangement joins TRBV7-9 to TRBJ1-3; maybe TRBD1 (6 bases). This CDR3 contains 15 residues. Germline CDR1 and CDR2: SEHNR and FQNEAQ (reference sequence). V was shortened by 4 bases and J by 0 bases, with 10 bases between the two germline ends.

The J gene is TRBJ2-3, the V gene TRBV27; maybe TRBD2 (5 bases). This CDR3 has 12 amino acids. V lost 5 bases to trimming and J lost 4 bases, with 7 bases between them. Germline V lookup: CDR1 MNHEY, CDR2 SMNVEV (reference sequence). CDR3 coding DNA: TGTGCCAGCAGTCCGGGGTCAGATACGCAGTATTTT. The encoded protein is CASSPGSDTQYF.

This chain links TRBV25-1 with TRBJ1-5; tentatively, D is TRBD1 (5 bases). The V and J ends lost 3 bases and 1 base respectively, with 10 bases between them. The length of the CDR3 is 15 residues. Germline V gene data show CDR1 as MGHDK and CDR2 as SYGVNS. CDR3 in DNA: TGTGCCAGCAGTGAGGGGACTTTGAGCAATCAGCCCCAGCATTTT. Its translation: CASSEGTLSNQPQHF. The full variable domain, with the rest looked up from reference TRBV25-1 and TRBJ1-5, is EADIYQTPRYLVIGTGKKITLECSQTMGHDKMYWYQQDPGMELHLIHYSYGVNSTEKGDLSSESTVSRIRTEHFPLTLESARPSHTSQYLCASSEGTLSNQPQHFGDGTRLSIL.

V gene TRBV6-5 combines with J gene TRBJ2-1, with 10 bases lining up with TRBD2. V was pared by 6 bases and J by 10 bases, with 6 bases of the junction left unmatched. There are 13 residues in the CDR3. The germline CDR1 and CDR2 sequences are MNHEY and SVGAGI. CDR3 in amino acids: CASSQDSGREQFF. CDR3 nucleotides: TGTGCCAGCAGCCAAGATAGCGGGAGGGAGCAGTTCTTC.

This clone was detected a few times. This sequence joins TRBV10-3 and TRBJ1-2; D ambiguous. CDR3 length equals 11 residues. V shed 3 bases and J shed 8 bases, with 7 bases lying between them. Germline V gene sequence: CDR1 ENHRY, CDR2 SYGVKD. CDR3 DNA: TGTGCCATCAGTGATGGAGGAGGCTACACCTTC. It yields the protein CAISDGGGYTF.

This sequence joins TRBV9 and TRBJ2-1, with 15 positions matching TRBD2. Germline CDR1 reads SGDLS; CDR2 reads YYNGEE. This CDR3 spans 20 amino acids. V lost 4 bases, J lost 4 bases, and 15 bases stayed unmatched. CDR3: CASSPLGTSGRIWRYNEQFF. In nucleotides, the CDR3 is TGTGCCAGCAGCCCCCTGGGGACTAGCGGGAGGATCTGGCGGTACAATGAGCAGTTCTTC.

The V call is TRBV5-5, the J call TRBJ2-1; TRBD1 agrees at 8 bases. The CDR3 has 16 residues. The germline V gene encodes CDR1 SGHKS and CDR2 YYEKEE (reference sequence). V was clipped by 3 bases and J by 9 bases; unmatched bases: 14. The CDR3 nucleotides read TGTGCCAGCAGCTCGATACAGGGGGGAACTTACTTTGAGCAGTTCTTC. Translating it yields CASSSIQGGTYFEQFF.

This chain connects TRBV4-1 to TRBJ2-2; 10 bases are a match to TRBD2. The CDR3 runs 16 residues. Germline trimming cut 4 bases from V and 3 bases from J; bases unmatched to any gene: 5. The germline CDR1 and CDR2 sequences are MGHRA and YSYEKL. The chain's CDR3 is CASSLRTSGYTGELFF. The CDR3 DNA follows: TGCGCCAGCAGCCTTCGGACTAGCGGTTACACCGGGGAGCTGTTTTTT.

The chain carries TRBV6-1 and TRBJ1-5; the D is unclear. Deletions cut 2 bases from V and 6 bases from J, with 5 bases between. This CDR3 is built from 12 residues. Looked up from germline, CDR1 is MNHNS and CDR2 is SASEGT. CDR3 loop: CASSERGQPQHF. The CDR3 coding sequence is TGTGCCAGCAGTGAACGCGGTCAGCCCCAGCATTTT.

This clone has only a few counts. The CDR3 nucleotides read TGCGCCAGCAGCCAACAGCCGGGGGGCCTTGTTTCCACTGAAGCTTTCTTT. Translated, it gives CASSQQPGGLVSTEAFF. V is TRBV4-1 and J is TRBJ1-1; perhaps TRBD1 as D (6 bases). There are 17 residues in the CDR3. The V gene's germline CDR1 is MGHRA and CDR2 YSYEKL. With 2 bases removed from V and 4 bases from J, the gap between germline ends came to 20 bases.

The chain carries TRBV10-3 and TRBJ2-5; no definite D call. The J call may be wrong; the DNA end is better matched by TRBJ2-7. This CDR3 contains 9 residues. Germline lookup yields CDR1 ENHRY and CDR2 SYGVKD. The CDR3 bases are TGTGCCATCATTCACGAGCAGTACTTC. This translates into CAIIHEQYF.

The chain has TRBV7-8 and TRBJ2-2; tentative D call: TRBD2 (6 bases). V lost 8 bases and J 2 bases, leaving 15 bases between the germline ends. CDR1 is SGHVS, CDR2 FQNEAQ, per germline. CDR3 size: 15 residues. The CDR3 nucleotides read TGTGCCAGCTCGACCGGGGGTACTAACACCGGGGAGCTGTTTTTT. The encoded protein is CASSTGGTNTGELFF. The variable domain in full, completed from reference TRBV7-8 and TRBJ2-2, reads GAGVSQSPRYKVAKRGQDVALRCDPISGHVSLFWYQQALGQGPEFLTYFQNEAQLDKSGLPSDRFFAERPEGSVSTLKIQRTQQEDSAVYLCASSTGGTNTGELFFGEGSRLTVL.

This clone has a handful of counts. The rearrangement links TRBV11-3 to TRBJ2-7, with D maybe TRBD1 (6 bases). Germline CDR1 and CDR2: SGHNT and YENEEA. The V gene lost 1 base and the J gene lost 3 bases, with 7 bases spanning the gap. This CDR3 is 13 amino acids long. The CDR3 sequence: CASSLAQGYEQYF. The DNA for the CDR3 is TGTGCCAGCAGCTTAGCACAGGGCTACGAGCAGTACTTC.

The chain couples TRBV5-4 to TRBJ1-2, with 9 bases that match TRBD1. This CDR3 is 15 amino acids long. The trim removed 5 bases at V and 6 bases at J, leaving 11 bases unmatched. The germline V gene encodes CDR1 SGHNT and CDR2 YYREEE (reference sequence). The CDR3 here is CASRRPGTGMDGYTF. The DNA for the CDR3 is TGTGCCAGCAGGCGCCCCGGGACAGGGATGGATGGCTACACCTTC.

The gene calls are TRBV11-3 and TRBJ2-7, with TRBD1 as a possible D gene (6 bases). The CDR3 runs 15 residues. Germline CDR1 SGHNT, CDR2 YENEEA. Trimming pared 1 base from V and 0 bases from J, leaving 10 bases between. In DNA form, the CDR3 reads TGTGCCAGCAGCTTAGGACAGGCATACTCCTACGAGCAGTACTTC. This sequence encodes CASSLGQAYSYEQYF.

The chain links TRBV11-2 to TRBJ2-5; D gene unclear. CDR1 is SGHAT and CDR2 is FQNNGV in the germline V gene. This CDR3 region has 13 residues. V was cut by 5 bases and J by 1 base, with 8 bases left in between. The CDR3 region has the DNA TGTGCCAGCAGCAAAGGGTTCCAAGAGACCCAGTACTTC. Encoded protein: CASSKGFQETQYF. The full variable domain, completed using reference TRBV11-2 and TRBJ2-5, is EAGVAQSPRYKIIEKRQSVAFWCNPISGHATLYWYQQILGQGPKLLIQFQNNGVVDDSQLPKDRFSAERLKGVDSTLKIQPAKLEDSAVYLCASSKGFQETQYFGPGTRLLVL.

This chain links TRBV6-5 with TRBJ1-2; a weak D match, TRBD1 (6 bases). The CDR3 totals 14 residues. Germline V gene sequence: CDR1 MNHEY, CDR2 SVGAGI. V lost 6 bases, J lost 0 bases, and 11 bases lay in between. Written as DNA, the CDR3 is TGTGCCAGCAGGCCGGGACATGCTAACTATGGCTACACCTTC. It encodes CASRPGHANYGYTF.

This clone was counted between two and nine times. V gene TRBV5-1 combines with J gene TRBJ1-1; the D is unclear. V lost 3 bases to trimming and J lost 0 bases, with 9 bases between them. Germline-derived CDR1 and CDR2 are SGHRS and YFSETQ. This CDR3 spans 14 amino acids. The CDR3 coding sequence is TGCGCCAGCAGCTATGGCGACATGAACACTGAAGCTTTCTTT. Protein sequence: CASSYGDMNTEAFF.